The T cell receptor beta chain described here comes from a study of regulatory T cells in long-lasting Graves disease. Time point described: persistent/refractory GD, antithyroid drugs over 5 years with positive TRAb. The TCR library was prepared using RNA isolated from PBMCs. Germline V gene lookup returns CDR1 SGHRS and CDR2 YFSETQ. Trimming pared 4 bases from V and 0 bases from J, leaving 11 bases between. This CDR3 region has 14 residues. Combining iRepertoire HTBI primers with Arm-PCR of CDR3 regions, the authors built TCR beta libraries. The authors' processing: Samples revealed 50 to 75 TRBV and roughly 15 TRBJ segments. TCRdb independently ran MiXCR on the multiplex PCR reads; one entry per CDR3 protein. TCRdb, not the authors, supplied the V and J calls. The table has approximately 290,000 distinct CDR3 sequences, approximately 20% seen once.

The sample was peripheral blood mononuclear cells (PBMCs), taken when the disease was refractory, from a patient treated with antithyroid drugs. The V and J genes are TRBV5-1 and TRBJ2-7, with a tentative D call TRBD1 (5 bases). The sequence was collected from a female donor with Graves disease. In DNA form, the CDR3 reads TGCGCCAGCAGCGGGGCAGGGAACTCCTACGAGCAGTACTTC. Protein: CASSGAGNSYEQYF. Full variable domain (rest looked up from reference TRBV5-1 and TRBJ2-7): KAGVTQTPRYLIKTRGQQVTLSCSPISGHRSVSWYQQTPGQGLQFLFEYFSETQRNKGNFPGRFSGRQFSNSRSEMNVSTLELGDSALYLCASSGAGNSYEQYFGPGTRLTVT.